These 24 T cell receptor beta chains were sequenced from one sample in a study of blood T cells in healthy people across ages. With a J-beta primer mix and a sample-barcoded 5' primer, a second PCR ran roughly 7 to 11 cycles. One entry per CDR3 protein, called by TCRdb with MiXCR from the 5' RACE reads. This table has more than 1 million distinct CDR3 sequences, roughly 45% appearing once. Sequencing input: blood. The source of these receptors is a woman in her sixties in good health.

This clonotype was counted only a few times. The rearrangement joins TRBV9 to TRBJ1-2, with 12 bases matching TRBD1. The V segment lost 4 bases and the J segment 5 bases; nucleotides outside the gene matches: 15. Germline CDR1 is SGDLS and CDR2 is YYNGEE. The CDR3 has 18 amino acids. CDR3 loop: CASSINDGGQGAWYGYTF. CDR3 DNA: TGTGCCAGCAGCATAAACGATGGGGGACAGGGGGCATGGTATGGCTACACCTTC.

This clonotype came up a few times. This rearrangement joins TRBV6-5 to TRBJ2-7; the match to TRBD2 covers 8 bases. Germline CDR1 is MNHEY and CDR2 is SVGAGI. The CDR3 extends over 20 amino acids. J was trimmed by 2 bases and V by 2 bases; bases with no gene match: 20. DNA of the CDR3: TGTGCCAGCAGTTACGCCGGACTAGCTCCGGGGAGGGCGGAAACCTACGAGCAGTACTTC. This encodes CASSYAGLAPGRAETYEQYF.

In this sample, this clonotype turned up a few times. This chain uses TRBV20-1 with TRBJ2-3; the D is unclear. The CDR3 has 14 amino acids. Trimming pared 6 bases from V and 3 bases from J, leaving 16 bases between. CDR1 is DFQATT and CDR2 is SNEGSKA in the germline V gene (reference sequence). Here the CDR3 DNA reads TGCAGTGCAAGTACCGGGTTGTGGACAGATACGCAGTATTTT. The encoded protein is CSASTGLWTDTQYF.

The rearrangement joins TRBV20-1 to TRBJ2-1; D is ambiguous. V gave up 0 bases and J gave up 8 bases, with 8 bases separating them. Germline V CDR1 and CDR2: DFQATT, SNEGSKA (reference sequence). This CDR3 is built from 12 residues. CDR3 DNA: TGCAGTGCTAGAGAGGAGAGCTATGAGCAGTTCTTC. This translates into CSAREESYEQFF.

The chain couples TRBV5-1 to TRBJ1-2; 9 nucleotides line up with TRBD1. The CDR3 runs to 14 residues. Germline assignment: CDR1 SGHRS and CDR2 YFSETQ. The V segment lost 8 bases and the J segment 4 bases; nucleotides outside the gene matches: 9. The CDR3, as DNA: TGCGCCAGTAGAGATGGACAGGGGTTCTATGGCTACACCTTC. Protein: CASRDGQGFYGYTF.

The chain carries TRBV6-1 and TRBJ2-7, with D tentatively TRBD1 or TRBD2 (5 bases each). There are 15 residues in the CDR3. Trimming stripped 6 bases from V and 3 bases from J, with 18 bases between. Germline assignment: CDR1 MNHNS and CDR2 SASEGT. The CDR3 DNA is TGTGCCAGCAGCCCCGCCCAGGGAGCAATCTACGAGCAGTACTTC. This sequence encodes CASSPAQGAIYEQYF.

This chain connects TRBV5-1 to TRBJ2-2; TRBD2 might be the D (5 bases). V was pared by 2 bases and J by 4 bases, with 9 bases between. Per the germline V gene, CDR1 is SGHRS and CDR2 is YFSETQ. The CDR3 is 14 amino acids. In DNA, the CDR3 is TGCGCCAGCAGCTTTGCGGGCGCCACCGGGGAGCTGTTTTTT. Protein: CASSFAGATGELFF.

The chain couples TRBV20-1 to TRBJ2-1, with TRBD1 matching over 9 bases. Germline V gene data show CDR1 as DFQATT and CDR2 as SNEGSKA (reference sequence). The CDR3 is 16 residues long. The V gene end was trimmed by 4 bases and the J gene end by 4 bases; junction bases not matched to a gene: 11. The CDR3 DNA follows: TGCAGTGCTACCCGGAGGGGGACAGGGAAATACAATGAGCAGTTCTTC. Translating gives CSATRRGTGKYNEQFF.

This clonotype was recorded many times. The chain couples TRBV29-1 to TRBJ2-7; unclear D gene. There are 13 residues in the CDR3. Trimming took 4 bases from V and 3 from J, leaving 13 bases between them. CDR1 and CDR2 from the germline V gene are SQVTM and ANQGSEA. The CDR3 DNA follows: TGCAGCGTTGTTCCCAACAACGGCTACGAGCAGTACTTC. This translates into CSVVPNNGYEQYF.

The chain carries TRBV27 and TRBJ1-1, with D hard to call. Germline assignment: CDR1 MNHEY and CDR2 SMNVEV (reference sequence). Trimming shortened V by 2 bases and J by 4 bases, and 14 bases separated the two germline ends. This CDR3 comprises 15 residues. CDR3 sequence: CASSLVDKAGTEAFF. The DNA of the CDR3 is TGTGCCAGCAGTTTAGTAGATAAAGCGGGCACTGAAGCTTTCTTT.

V is TRBV27 and J is TRBJ2-3; D gene unclear. Germline values: CDR1 MNHEY, CDR2 SMNVEV (reference sequence). V lost 6 bases and J 5 bases, leaving 9 bases between the germline ends. The CDR3 totals 12 residues. In DNA form, the CDR3 reads TGTGCCAGCAGCTTTTTCGGAGATACGCAGTATTTT. This encodes CASSFFGDTQYF.

The genes are TRBV7-6 and TRBJ2-6; 8 nucleotides match TRBD1. Trimming removed 1 base from V and 2 bases from J; junction bases left unmatched: 4. Germline loops: CDR1 SGHVS, CDR2 FNYEAQ. The CDR3 has 17 residues. This CDR3 reads CASSLGDRRAGANVLTF. The CDR3 coding sequence is TGTGCCAGCAGCTTAGGGGACAGGAGAGCTGGGGCCAACGTCCTGACTTTC.

This clonotype showed up many times. V usage is TRBV28 and J usage is TRBJ2-3; tentative D call: TRBD2 (7 bases). V lost 3 bases, J lost 4 bases, and 17 bases lay in between. The CDR3 extends over 16 amino acids. Germline lookup yields CDR1 MDHEN and CDR2 SYDVKM. The CDR3 DNA sequence: TGTGCCAGCAGTTTTGGTACGGGGGCGGGAGCAGATACGCAGTATTTT. This translates into CASSFGTGAGADTQYF.

The genes are TRBV4-3 and TRBJ2-4, with D possibly being TRBD1 (5 bases). The tail of the sequence fits TRBJ2-5 better, so the J call may be wrong. Germline-derived CDR1 and CDR2 are LGHNA and YSLEER. CDR3 length: 16 amino acids. CDR3 in DNA: TGCGCCAGCAGCCAAGATTGGGGAAGGGGCCAAGAGACCCAGTACTTC. Its translation is CASSQDWGRGQETQYF.

The CDR3 here is CASSLRTRSSYNEQFF. CDR3 bases: TGTGCCAGCAGTTTAAGGACGCGAAGCTCCTACAATGAGCAGTTCTTC. This chain joins TRBV27 and TRBJ2-1; no firm D call. The CDR3 contains 16 residues. The germline V gene has CDR1 MNHEY and CDR2 SMNVEV (reference sequence). With 2 bases removed from V and 0 bases from J, the gap between germline ends came to 11 bases.

V usage is TRBV27 and J usage is TRBJ2-7, with 14 bases lining up with TRBD2. The CDR3 extends over 17 amino acids. The J segment lost 7 bases and the V segment lost 5 bases, leaving 13 bases of the junction unmatched. The germline V gene has CDR1 MNHEY and CDR2 SMNVEV (reference sequence). CDR3 in DNA: TGTGCCAGCAGTACCCGGACTAGCGGGAGGCCATCTAATGAGCAGTACTTC. Translating gives CASSTRTSGRPSNEQYF.

The gene calls are TRBV27 and TRBJ2-5; weak D call: TRBD1 (7 bases). Germline values: CDR1 MNHEY, CDR2 SMNVEV (reference sequence). V was trimmed by 6 bases and J by 4 bases, leaving 15 bases between them. The CDR3 has 14 amino acids. CDR3 nucleotide sequence: TGTGCCAGCAGCCAATACAGGGGAGGAGAGACCCAGTACTTC. Translation: CASSQYRGGETQYF.

This chain uses TRBV13 with TRBJ2-7; 9 nucleotides line up with TRBD1. The V gene's germline CDR1 is PRHDT and CDR2 FYEKMQ (reference sequence). This CDR3 comprises 15 residues. V dropped 4 bases and J dropped 2; count of bases not matched to a gene: 6. The CDR3 sequence is CASSSGDRATYEQYF. As DNA, the CDR3 is TGTGCCAGCAGCTCGGGGGACAGGGCAACCTACGAGCAGTACTTC.

J is TRBJ2-1 and V is TRBV3-1; the match to TRBD2 covers 7 bases. The CDR3 extends over 18 amino acids. V was clipped by 4 bases and J by 1 base; unmatched bases: 13. Germline CDR1 reads LGHDT; CDR2 reads YNNKEL (reference sequence). The CDR3 here is CASSPHIRRGSSYNEQFF. The DNA of the CDR3 is TGTGCCAGCAGCCCACATATCCGACGCGGGAGTTCCTACAATGAGCAGTTCTTC.

This clonotype has a count of ten or more. The rearrangement uses TRBV2 and TRBJ2-3, with D hard to call. The V gene lost 2 bases and the J gene lost 6 bases, with 6 bases spanning the gap. Germline assignment: CDR1 SNHLY and CDR2 FYNNEI. The CDR3 has 12 amino acids. CDR3 in amino acids: CASSELGDTQYF. The CDR3 DNA reads as TGTGCCAGCAGTGAACTGGGGGATACGCAGTATTTT.

This clonotype was detected a few times. V usage is TRBV15 and J usage is TRBJ2-7; TRBD2 is a possible D gene (6 bases). The J call is in doubt because the DNA end fits TRBJ2-5 better. The germline CDR1 and CDR2 sequences are LNHNV and YYDKDF (reference sequence). The CDR3 covers 13 residues. The CDR3 DNA reads TGTGCCACCAGCTCCGGGGGTGGGGAGACCCAGTACTTC. It translates to CATSSGGGETQYF.

This rearrangement joins TRBV25-1 to TRBJ1-1, with a possible D match to TRBD1 (5 bases). Trimming stripped 3 bases from V and 4 bases from J, with 12 bases between. This CDR3 is 14 amino acids long. The germline gives CDR1 MGHDK, CDR2 SYGVNS. The CDR3 DNA reads TGTGCCAGCAGTGATGGCGGGGCTTCCACTGAAGCTTTCTTT. Amino acids: CASSDGGASTEAFF.

Only a few counts were recorded for this clonotype. The rearrangement joins TRBV3-1 to TRBJ2-5; 8 bases are shared with TRBD2. With V trimmed by 4 bases and J by 5 bases, 9 bases remained unmatched. From germline, CDR1 is LGHDT and CDR2 YNNKEL (reference sequence). The CDR3 loop spans 15 amino acids. CDR3 DNA sequence: TGTGCCAGCAGCCCCTTAGCGGGACTCCCGGAGACCCAGTACTTC. Its protein product is CASSPLAGLPETQYF.

This chain connects TRBV20-1 to TRBJ1-6; D is undetermined. The CDR3 extends over 13 amino acids. Germline CDR1 reads DFQATT; CDR2 reads SNEGSKA (reference sequence). Trimming cost V 0 bases and J 10 bases, with 10 bases left between them. CDR3: CSARDQDGSPLHF. The CDR3 DNA is TGCAGTGCTAGAGACCAGGACGGCTCACCCCTCCACTTT.